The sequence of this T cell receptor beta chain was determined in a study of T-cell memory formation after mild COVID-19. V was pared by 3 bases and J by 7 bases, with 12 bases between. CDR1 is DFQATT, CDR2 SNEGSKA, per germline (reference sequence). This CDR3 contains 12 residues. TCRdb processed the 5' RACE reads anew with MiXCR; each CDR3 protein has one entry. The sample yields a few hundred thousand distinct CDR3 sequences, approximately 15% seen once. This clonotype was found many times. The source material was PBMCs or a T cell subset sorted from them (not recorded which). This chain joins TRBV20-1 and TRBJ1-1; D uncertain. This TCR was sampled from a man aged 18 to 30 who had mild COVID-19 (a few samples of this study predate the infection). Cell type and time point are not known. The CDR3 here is CSASRRGVEAFF. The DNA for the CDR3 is TGCAGTGCTAGCAGGCGTGGGGTTGAAGCTTTCTTT.